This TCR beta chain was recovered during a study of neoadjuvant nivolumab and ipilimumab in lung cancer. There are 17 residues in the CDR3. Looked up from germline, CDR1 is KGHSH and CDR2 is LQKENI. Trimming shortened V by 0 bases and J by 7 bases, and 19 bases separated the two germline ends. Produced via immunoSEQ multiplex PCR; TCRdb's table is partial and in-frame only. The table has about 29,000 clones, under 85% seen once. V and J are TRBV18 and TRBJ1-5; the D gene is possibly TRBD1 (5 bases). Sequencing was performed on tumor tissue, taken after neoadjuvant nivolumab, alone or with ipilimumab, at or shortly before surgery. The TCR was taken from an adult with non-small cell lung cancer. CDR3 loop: CASSPPVEAGKGQPQHF. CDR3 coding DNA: TGTGCCAGCTCACCACCGGTCGAGGCAGGGAAGGGGCAGCCCCAGCATTTT.